This T cell receptor (beta chain) was recorded in a study of OX40 agonist ivuxolimab in advanced cancers. About the research overall: Patients received ivuxolimab, an agonistic anti-OX40 (CD134) antibody. Patients were around 83% male with ages about 23 to 90, mean about 54. General study points: It was not determined which antigens were specifically recognized by the peripheral T cells that had undergone clonal expansion. Some of the nonresponding patients also showed low levels of normalized T-cell clonal expansion.

The CDR3 spans 13 residues. CDR1 and CDR2 (germline): SNHLY, FYNNEI. The V gene end was trimmed by 5 bases and the J gene end by 4 bases; junction bases not matched to a gene: 3. The method was immunoSEQ multiplex PCR; TCRdb's version includes in-frame clones alone and lacks a portion of them. The sample consists of about 96,000 clones, around 91% of them appearing once. With respect to this clone: Its antigen remains unidentified.

This sequence joins TRBV2 and TRBJ1-2, with 8 nucleotides matching TRBD1. The material sequenced was CD4+ or CD8+ T cells sorted from blood, taken in a trial of the OX40 agonist ivuxolimab. The receptor was isolated from an adult with an advanced solid tumor such as melanoma, head and neck, liver or kidney cancer. CDR3 sequence (DNA): TGTGCCAGCAGTTGGACAGGGTCCTATGGCTACACCTTC. Encoded protein: CASSWTGSYGYTF.